The T cell receptor beta chain under discussion was sequenced for a study of cytotoxic CD8 clonotypes in ibrutinib-treated CLL. Points from the study as a whole: At the start, clonality exceeded age-matched healthy donors and followed circulating CD8+ T-cell counts.

Assay used: immunoSEQ multiplex PCR; TCRdb lists only in-frame clones, some missing. The sample consists of fewer than 75,000 clones, 65% to 75% of them appearing once. As concerns this clone: Its antigen is not known.

This sequence was found in a human donor with chronic lymphocytic leukemia. The source was PBMCs, collected after 12 months of ibrutinib treatment.

The CDR3 sequence: CASSLPRTGGTGANVLTF. CDR3 DNA sequence: TGCGCCAGCAGCTTGCCCCGGACAGGGGGCACTGGGGCCAACGTCCTGACTTTC. V gene TRBV5-1 combines with J gene TRBJ2-6, with 11 bases that match TRBD1. Germline V gene data show CDR1 as SGHRS and CDR2 as YFSETQ. V trimming: 1 base; J trimming: 2 bases; junction bases outside the gene matches: 5. The CDR3 is made up of 18 amino acids.